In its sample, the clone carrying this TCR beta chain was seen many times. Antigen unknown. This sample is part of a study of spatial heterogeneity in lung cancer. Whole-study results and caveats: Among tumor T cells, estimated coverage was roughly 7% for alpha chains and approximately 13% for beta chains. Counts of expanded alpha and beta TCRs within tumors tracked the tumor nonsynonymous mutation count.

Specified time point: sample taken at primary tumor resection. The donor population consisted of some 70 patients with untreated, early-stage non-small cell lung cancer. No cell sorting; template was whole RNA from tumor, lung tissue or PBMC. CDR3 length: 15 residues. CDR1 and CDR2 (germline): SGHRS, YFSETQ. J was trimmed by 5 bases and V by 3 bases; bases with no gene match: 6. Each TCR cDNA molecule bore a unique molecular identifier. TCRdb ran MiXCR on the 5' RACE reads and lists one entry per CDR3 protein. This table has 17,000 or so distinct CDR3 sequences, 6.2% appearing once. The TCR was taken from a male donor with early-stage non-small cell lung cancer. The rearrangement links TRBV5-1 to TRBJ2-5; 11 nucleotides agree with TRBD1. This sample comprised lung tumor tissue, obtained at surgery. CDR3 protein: CASSYSGTGGETQYF. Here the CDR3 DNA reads TGCGCCAGCAGCTACTCTGGGACAGGGGGGGAGACCCAGTACTTC.